This TCR beta chain came from a study of tissue T cells after allogeneic stem cell transplantation. The method was immunoSEQ multiplex PCR; TCRdb's version includes in-frame clones alone and lacks a portion of them. The sample includes approximately 7,100 clones, around 33% seen only once; the top ten take around 6.4%. Time point described: mouse harvest day 14 after allogeneic transplant. Tail vein injection delivered 10^7 T-cell-depleted bone marrow cells and 10^6 splenic CD5+ T cells. This clone is classed as large (0.1 to 1%). Gene labels here are mouse ones. The CDR3 end lies 1 residue beyond the end of the read and is filled in from the germline J gene. V lost 4 bases to trimming and J lost 3 bases; unmatched junction nucleotides: 1. Germline V gives CDR1 SNHLY, CDR2 FYNGKV (reference sequence). There are 15 residues in the CDR3.

Sequenced input: skin. This chain connects TRBV3 to TRBJ1-4, with 11 nucleotides matching TRBD1. The receptor's source is a female BALB/c mouse given C57BL/6 T cells with graft-versus-host disease after an allogeneic hematopoietic cell transplant. CDR3 DNA (partial): TGTGCCAGCAGCTGGGACAGGGGGACCAACGAAAGATTATTT. This codes for CASSWDRGTNERLF. The whole CDR3 protein reads CASSWDRGTNERLFF.